A selection of T cell receptor beta chains follows, all from one sample in a study of regulatory T cells in long-lasting Graves disease. One entry per CDR3 protein, called by TCRdb with MiXCR from the multiplex PCR reads. The profile shows about 660,000 distinct CDR3 sequences, roughly 30% of them singletons. The sequences come from peripheral blood mononuclear cells (PBMCs), collected when the disease was refractory, from a patient treated with antithyroid drugs. The receptors originated from a female donor with Graves disease. Each CDR3 is given with its conserved first and last residue. A D gene is named only where the DNA matches it firmly. Size tells how often a clone was seen (once, few, many) or the class of an expanded clone, and some rows leave it out.

TRBJ2-2 | NA | NA | TRBV7-9 | TGTGCCAGCGCCCCTGACACCTCCGCCGGGGAGCTGTTTTTT | CASAPDTSAGELFF
TRBJ2-7 | NA | NA | TRBV27 | TGTGCCAGCAGTTCTACACTTAGCTCCTACGAGCAGTACTTC | CASSSTLSSYEQYF
TRBJ1-4 | NA | NA | TRBV19 | TGTGCCAGTACCTTGTTGGTAGGCGAAAAACTGTTTTTT | CASTLLVGEKLFF
TRBJ1-5 | TRBD1 | few | TRBV28 | TGTGCCAGCAGTCCGATGACAGGGGGTCGGAGTCAGCCCCAGCATTTT | CASSPMTGGRSQPQHF
TRBJ1-5 | NA | NA | TRBV6-2/TRBV6-3 | TGTGCCAGCAGTGAAGGCCACCCGTATAGCAATCAGCCCCAGCATTTT | CASSEGHPYSNQPQHF
TRBJ2-7 | TRBD1 | NA | TRBV30 | TGTGCCTCCGGGACAGGGCCCTACGGGCAGTACTTC | CASGTGPYGQYF
TRBJ1-1 | NA | few | TRBV7-3 | TGTGCCAGCAGGTCGGGGGGTACAGACACTGAAGCTTTCTTT | CASRSGGTDTEAFF
TRBJ1-2 | NA | many | TRBV28 | TGTGCCAGCAGTCCCCCCCCCTATGGCTACACCTTC | CASSPPPYGYTF
TRBJ1-1 | NA | many | TRBV15 | TGTGCCACCAGGTTTAGGACGGCGAACACTGAAGCTTTCTTT | CATRFRTANTEAFF
TRBJ2-7 | TRBD1 | NA | TRBV6-1 | TGTGCCAGCACCCCACGGGACAGGGACTACGAGCAGTACTTC | CASTPRDRDYEQYF
TRBJ2-7 | TRBD1 | few | TRBV27 | TGTGCCAGCAGTTTAAGGGCCGGGACAGGGCAGCTGATATACGAGCAGTACTTC | CASSLRAGTGQLIYEQYF
TRBJ1-1 | TRBD1 | NA | TRBV10-3 | TGTGCCATCAGTGAAAGGAAAGGGGGCGCGAACACTGAAGCTTTCTTT | CAISERKGGANTEAFF
TRBJ1-2 | NA | many | TRBV6-5 | TGTGCCAGCAGTTCCCCCGTCTCTAACTATGGCTACACCTTC | CASSSPVSNYGYTF
TRBJ2-6 | TRBD1 | NA | TRBV29-1 | TGCAGCGTTGAAGATCGGGGACAGGGCGCTGGGGCCAACGTCCTGACTTTC | CSVEDRGQGAGANVLTF
TRBJ2-7 | NA | few | TRBV10-2 | TGCGCCAGCACTGGGACATCCACCTACGAGCAGTACTTC | CASTGTSTYEQYF
TRBJ1-1 | TRBD1 | NA | TRBV7-9 | TGTGCCAGCTATAGGACAGGGGACACTGAAGCTTTCTTT | CASYRTGDTEAFF
TRBJ2-5 | NA | NA | TRBV9 | TGTGCCAGCAGCGTAGGGTCGGGGAAAGAGACCCAGTACTTC | CASSVGSGKETQYF
TRBJ2-7 | NA | NA | TRBV14 | TGTGCCAGCAGCCAAGGGTTGACGACCCTAGGCGAGCAGTACTTC | CASSQGLTTLGEQYF
TRBJ1-1 | NA | few | TRBV10-2 | TGCGCCAGCACCGCGTGGGGCACTGAAGCTTTCTTT | CASTAWGTEAFF
TRBJ1-5 | NA | NA | TRBV30 | TGTGCCTGGAGTTACAAGGCCCCTCAGCCCCAGCATTTT | CAWSYKAPQPQHF
TRBJ2-5 | NA | many | TRBV12-3/TRBV12-4 | TGTGCCAGCAGTTTCCTCCCAGAGACCCAGTACTTC | CASSFLPETQYF
TRBJ2-7 | NA | few | TRBV6-2/TRBV6-3 | TGTGCCAGCAGCGCCGTGGGGCAGGCCTCCTACGAGCAGTACTTC | CASSAVGQASYEQYF
TRBJ1-1 | NA | many | TRBV30 | TGTGCCTGGAGTGTACAGGTAAACACTGAAGCTTTCTTT | CAWSVQVNTEAFF
TRBJ2-7 | NA | few | TRBV11-1 | TGTGCCAGCAGCCCAGGCCGCGCTAGCTGGGACGAGCAGTACTTC | CASSPGRASWDEQYF
TRBJ1-5 | TRBD1 | few | TRBV20-1 | TGCAGTGCTAGAGAGACAGGGCCTAATCAGCCCCAGCATTTT | CSARETGPNQPQHF
TRBJ2-7 | NA | many | TRBV11-2 | TGTGCCAGCAGCTCCCGGGGCAGTCTCGACGAGCAGTACTTC | CASSSRGSLDEQYF
TRBJ2-2 | NA | NA | TRBV19 | TGTGCCAGTAGTAAACGGACTGGAAGAGACACCGGGGAGCTGTTTTTT | CASSKRTGRDTGELFF
TRBJ1-2 | TRBD1 | many | TRBV11-1 | TGTGCCAGCAGCGGACAGGGGCATGGCTACACCTTC | CASSGQGHGYTF
TRBJ1-1 | TRBD1 | NA | TRBV6-1 | TGTGCCAGCAGTGTTGCTAGACAGGGGGCTACTGAAGCTTTCTTT | CASSVARQGATEAFF
TRBJ1-4 | NA | NA | TRBV18 | TGTGCCAGCTCACCAACTTCAGGGACCGAAAAACTGTTTTTT | CASSPTSGTEKLFF
TRBJ1-1 | NA | NA | TRBV2 | TGTGCCAGCAAAGGCAGGGTAAACACTGAAGCTTTCTTT | CASKGRVNTEAFF
TRBJ1-2 | NA | NA | TRBV12-3/TRBV12-4 | TGTGCCAGCAGTTCGCAGGGGATTGATGGCTACACCTTC | CASSSQGIDGYTF
TRBJ1-2 | NA | NA | TRBV5-1 | TGCGCCAGCAGCTTTGACAGCGAGTATGGCTACACCTTC | CASSFDSEYGYTF
TRBJ1-6 | TRBD1 | NA | TRBV19 | TGTGCCAGTAGGAAGACCCCTGGACAGGAGTATTATAATTCACCCCTCCACTTT | CASRKTPGQEYYNSPLHF
TRBJ1-1 | NA | few | TRBV12-3/TRBV12-4 | TGTGCCAGCAGTTTAGTTGTGGTCGGCACTGAAGCTTTCTTT | CASSLVVVGTEAFF
TRBJ2-7 | TRBD1 | once | TRBV2 | TGTGCCAGCCAACGGGACAGGCAAGCCTACGAGCAGTACTTC | CASQRDRQAYEQYF
TRBJ1-2 | NA | many | TRBV20-1 | TGCAGTGCTGAATCTCGCATAGGCCTCCTTCGAGGCTACACCTTC | CSAESRIGLLRGYTF
TRBJ1-1 | NA | few | TRBV18 | TGTGCCAGCTCAGCCCAACGGGGTGATGGTAGGACTGAAGCTTTCTTT | CASSAQRGDGRTEAFF
TRBJ2-7 | NA | few | TRBV7-7 | TGTGCCAGCAGCTTAACCCGTAGGAGCGAGCAGTACTTC | CASSLTRRSEQYF
TRBJ2-4 | TRBD1 | NA | TRBV9 | TGTGCCAGCAGCGTAGCGACCACAGGGGGCGCGGGGGACATTCAGTACTTC | CASSVATTGGAGDIQYF
TRBJ1-1 | TRBD1 | NA | TRBV5-1 | TGCGCCAGCAGCAATCTCAGGGGGGGGAACACTGAAGCTTTCTTT | CASSNLRGGNTEAFF
TRBJ2-5 | TRBD2 | few | TRBV11-2 | TGTGCCAGCAGCCCCCGGAGCATGGGGTGGCTAGCGGGAGGCCCCCAAGAGACCCAGTACTTC | CASSPRSMGWLAGGPQETQYF
TRBJ1-3 | NA | NA | TRBV4-1 | TGCGCCAGCAGCCCTGGACAGTTAATCTCTGGAAACACCATATATTTT | CASSPGQLISGNTIYF
TRBJ1-5 | NA | few | TRBV7-9 | TGTGCCAGCAGCTTAATGGGGGATCAGCCCCAGCATTTT | CASSLMGDQPQHF
TRBJ2-2 | NA | few | TRBV7-9 | TGTGCCAGCAGCTTAGCGGAACTAGCTCACACCGGGGAGCTGTTTTTT | CASSLAELAHTGELFF
TRBJ2-5 | NA | NA | TRBV5-1 | TGCGCCAGCAGCCACGGTCGTCACCAAGAGACCCAGTACTTC | CASSHGRHQETQYF
TRBJ1-6 | NA | many | TRBV6-1 | TGTGCCAGCAGTGAAGGATGGACAGTCAATTCACCCCTCCACTTT | CASSEGWTVNSPLHF
TRBJ2-5 | TRBD1 | many | TRBV12-3/TRBV12-4 | TGTGCCAGCAAAGGGACAGGGGAAGAGACCCAGTACTTC | CASKGTGEETQYF
TRBJ1-1 | NA | few | TRBV3-1 | TGTGCCAGCAGCCCCATGAGGAACACTGAAGCTTTCTTT | CASSPMRNTEAFF
TRBJ1-2 | NA | many | TRBV28 | TGTGCCAGCCAAGCAGACATCTATGGCTACACCTTC | CASQADIYGYTF